A single sample is the source of the 28 T cell receptor beta chains below, sequenced in a study of blood T cells in healthy people across ages. With a J-beta primer mix and a sample-barcoded 5' primer, a second PCR ran roughly 6 to 11 cycles. Each CDR3 protein is one row after TCRdb ran MiXCR on the 5' RACE reads. The sample holds fewer than 750,000 distinct CDR3 sequences, around 48% seen once. The sequenced sample consisted of blood. These receptors came from a man aged 80 or over in good health.

This clonotype was counted between two and nine times. V is TRBV19 and J is TRBJ1-1; no clear D gene. The CDR3 has 14 residues. V lost 2 bases to trimming and J lost 0 bases, with 7 bases between them. Germline CDR1 LNHDA, CDR2 SQIVND (reference sequence). The CDR3 DNA sequence: TGTGCCAGTAGTATAACCGGGGTGAACACTGAAGCTTTCTTT. As protein: CASSITGVNTEAFF.

J is TRBJ2-3 and V is TRBV20-1, with D perhaps assigned TRBD1 or TRBD2 (7 bases each). Trimming shortened V by 5 bases and J by 4 bases, and 16 bases separated the two germline ends. This CDR3 spans 14 amino acids. The germline gives CDR1 DFQATT, CDR2 SNEGSKA (reference sequence). The chain's CDR3 is CSAPQPGGADTQYF. DNA of the CDR3: TGCAGTGCTCCTCAGCCAGGGGGGGCAGATACGCAGTATTTT.

This clonotype has at least ten counts. The V call is TRBV15, the J call TRBJ2-5; D gene uncertain. With 0 bases removed from V and 1 base from J, the gap between germline ends came to 6 bases. Germline loops: CDR1 LNHNV, CDR2 YYDKDF (reference sequence). The CDR3 extends over 14 amino acids. CDR3 region: CATSRDRGQETQYF. CDR3 DNA: TGTGCCACCAGCAGAGATCGAGGCCAAGAGACCCAGTACTTC.

The chain employs TRBV27 and TRBJ2-7; the match to TRBD1 covers 10 bases. This CDR3 contains 15 residues. After removal of 4 bases from V and 6 bases from J, the junction contained 9 bases not matched to a gene. Germline CDR1 MNHEY, CDR2 SMNVEV (reference sequence). The CDR3 protein is CASSSVLGQGGEQYF. Here the CDR3 DNA reads TGTGCCAGCAGTTCCGTACTTGGACAGGGGGGCGAGCAGTACTTC.

The rearrangement joins TRBV7-3 to TRBJ1-1; no reliable D call. Trimming shortened V by 1 base and J by 0 bases, and 3 bases separated the two germline ends. From germline, CDR1 is SGHTA and CDR2 FQGTGA. The CDR3 sequence is 13 residues long. In nucleotides, the CDR3 is TGTGCCAGCAGCTTAATGATGAACACTGAAGCTTTCTTT. This gives the protein CASSLMMNTEAFF.

In the case of this clonotype: The germline gene is not matched at one end of the junction; a read error may be the cause. The chain uses TRBV2 and TRBJ2-5; D perhaps matches TRBD1 (6 bases). This CDR3 contains 12 residues. The germline V gene encodes CDR1 SNHLY and CDR2 FYNNEI. The CDR3 nucleotides are TGTGCCAGCAGAAGGGACAAAGAGACCCGGTACTTC. The encoded protein is CASRRDKETRYF.

The V and J genes are TRBV14 and TRBJ2-1, with 7 bases lining up with TRBD1. The CDR3 contains 17 residues. The germline gives CDR1 SGHDN, CDR2 FVKESK. Unmatched junction bases numbered 12, after V lost 5 bases and J lost 2 bases. The CDR3 region is CASSFRTGLTPYNEQFF. CDR3 DNA: TGTGCCAGCAGCTTTAGGACAGGCCTGACCCCCTACAATGAGCAGTTCTTC.

Notes on this clonotype: Given a much more abundant clone one base away, this may be a read error. J is TRBJ2-1 and V is TRBV6-6; no definite D call. The DNA matches TRBJ2-7 better at its end, which makes the J call doubtful. Per the germline V gene, CDR1 is MNHNY and CDR2 is SVGAGI (reference sequence). The CDR3 has 13 amino acids. This CDR3 reads CASSPGSYNEQYF. The DNA of the CDR3 is TGTGCCAGCAGTCCCGGTTCCTACAATGAGCAGTACTTC.

The gene calls are TRBV7-9 and TRBJ2-7; D gene unclear. The CDR3 loop spans 16 amino acids. V was clipped by 4 bases and J by 7 bases, with 23 bases between them. Germline V gene lookup returns CDR1 SEHNR and CDR2 FQNEAQ (reference sequence). The CDR3 DNA sequence: TGTGCCAGCAGCTCTAGTGGACGAGGAAGCTCTGGGGAGCAGTACTTC. It encodes CASSSSGRGSSGEQYF.

The chain uses TRBV9 and TRBJ1-5, with TRBD1 identical over 7 bases. This CDR3 spans 14 amino acids. CDR1 is SGDLS and CDR2 is YYNGEE in the germline V gene. Trimming at V came to 3 bases and at J to 3 bases, leaving 3 bases not matched to a gene. CDR3 nucleotide sequence: TGTGCCAGCAGCGCGACAGGGATCAATCAGCCCCAGCATTTT. This codes for CASSATGINQPQHF.

V and J are TRBV29-1 and TRBJ2-5; 7 nucleotides line up with TRBD2. Germline-derived CDR1 and CDR2 are SQVTM and ANQGSEA. Germline trimming cut 4 bases from V and 1 base from J; bases unmatched to any gene: 12. CDR3 length equals 16 residues. The CDR3 is CSVAGRGVGFQETQYF. As DNA, the CDR3 is TGCAGCGTTGCAGGTCGGGGGGTTGGTTTCCAAGAGACCCAGTACTTC.

The chain has TRBV6-1 and TRBJ1-5; D is ambiguous. V gave up 6 bases and J gave up 4 bases, with 16 bases separating them. CDR1 is MNHNS and CDR2 is SASEGT in the germline V gene. The CDR3 covers 15 residues. The CDR3 protein is CASRELGIGNQPQHF. As DNA, the CDR3 is TGTGCCAGCAGGGAATTAGGGATAGGAAATCAGCCCCAGCATTTT.

This sequence joins TRBV7-2 and TRBJ1-2, with TRBD1 matching over 8 bases. The CDR3 is 15 amino acids. The ends lost 1 base at V and 3 bases at J; junction bases unmatched: 4. From germline, CDR1 is SGHTA and CDR2 FQGNSA. The CDR3: CASSLGQGFDYGYTF. The CDR3 nucleotides read TGTGCCAGCAGCTTAGGACAGGGGTTCGACTATGGCTACACCTTC. The whole variable domain, filled in from reference TRBV7-2 and TRBJ1-2, reads GAGVSQSPSNKVTEKGKDVELRCDPISGHTALYWYRQSLGQGLEFLIYFQGNSAPDKSGLPSDRFSAERTGGSVSTLTIQRTQQEDSAVYLCASSLGQGFDYGYTFGSGTRLTVV.

The chain employs TRBV7-8 and TRBJ2-3; tentatively, D is TRBD2 (6 bases). Looked up from germline, CDR1 is SGHVS and CDR2 is FQNEAQ. V gave up 5 bases and J gave up 0 bases, with 15 bases separating them. CDR3 length: 16 amino acids. The CDR3 DNA follows: TGTGCCAGCAGCACGGCCGGGACTGGGAGCACAGATACGCAGTATTTT. Translated, it gives CASSTAGTGSTDTQYF.

The chain recombines TRBV29-1 with TRBJ2-7; TRBD2 matches 9 bases. The J call is doubtful: the DNA matches TRBJ2-5 better. The germline V gene has CDR1 SQVTM and CDR2 ANQGSEA. This CDR3 contains 13 residues. The CDR3 protein is CSVEMREGETQYF. The CDR3 nucleotides read TGCAGCGTTGAAATGCGGGAGGGAGAGACCCAGTACTTC.

The J gene is TRBJ1-2, the V gene TRBV5-1, with TRBD1 identical over 8 bases. The germline V gene encodes CDR1 SGHRS and CDR2 YFSETQ. Trimming cost V 4 bases and J 4 bases; bases outside gene matches: 9. The CDR3 extends over 15 amino acids. CDR3 in DNA: TGCGCCAGCAGCACCCCAACAGGGGGAACCTATGGCTACACCTTC. Amino acid sequence: CASSTPTGGTYGYTF. Based on the CDR3 plus reference TRBV5-1 and TRBJ1-2, the full variable domain is KAGVTQTPRYLIKTRGQQVTLSCSPISGHRSVSWYQQTPGQGLQFLFEYFSETQRNKGNFPGRFSGRQFSNSRSEMNVSTLELGDSALYLCASSTPTGGTYGYTFGSGTRLTVV.

This clonotype was counted a few times. The chain recombines TRBV29-1 with TRBJ1-1; tentatively, D is TRBD1 (5 bases). The CDR3 length is 12 residues. V gave up 4 bases and J gave up 3 bases, with 9 bases separating them. Germline loops: CDR1 SQVTM, CDR2 ANQGSEA. DNA for the CDR3: TGCAGCGTTGGAGGGGTGGACACTGAAGCTTTCTTT. This translates into CSVGGVDTEAFF.

Regarding this clonotype: A junction boundary mismatches the germline segment, possibly from a read error. The chain carries TRBV4-2 and TRBJ2-3; D not certain. The CDR3 extends over 16 amino acids. Per the germline V gene, CDR1 is LGHNA and CDR2 is YNFKEQ. Written as DNA, the CDR3 is TGCGCCAGCAGCCAAGATTGGGCCGCTAGCACAGATACGCAGTATTTT. Encoded protein: CASSQDWAASTDTQYF.

In its sample, this clonotype was seen many times. V and J are TRBV7-2 and TRBJ2-1; 8 positions agree with TRBD1. Losses at the gene ends were 1 base for V and 4 bases for J; bases not matched to a gene: 9. CDR3 length: 17 amino acids. CDR1 and CDR2 from the germline V gene are SGHTA and FQGNSA. For the CDR3, the DNA is TGTGCCAGCAGCTTAGGACAGGGGCCAATCCCTTACAATGAGCAGTTCTTC. It codes for CASSLGQGPIPYNEQFF. Looking up the rest from reference TRBV7-2 and TRBJ2-1 gives the full variable domain: GAGVSQSPSNKVTEKGKDVELRCDPISGHTALYWYRQSLGQGLEFLIYFQGNSAPDKSGLPSDRFSAERTGGSVSTLTIQRTQQEDSAVYLCASSLGQGPIPYNEQFFGPGTRLTVL.

Ten or more counts support this clonotype. The chain recombines TRBV2 with TRBJ1-2, with 7 positions matching TRBD1. Trimming at V came to 6 bases and at J to 1 base, leaving 2 bases not matched to a gene. There are 13 residues in the CDR3. Germline lookup yields CDR1 SNHLY and CDR2 FYNNEI. CDR3 loop: CASRQGINYGYTF. The DNA of the CDR3 is TGTGCCAGCAGACAGGGGATTAACTATGGCTACACCTTC.

The chain uses TRBV20-1 and TRBJ2-3; weak D call: TRBD2 (5 bases). CDR3 length equals 13 residues. CDR1 is DFQATT, CDR2 SNEGSKA, per germline (reference sequence). With 6 bases removed from V and 3 bases from J, the gap between germline ends came to 13 bases. In DNA form, the CDR3 reads TGCAGTGCCCTAGCCTCGGGAACAGATACGCAGTATTTT. This encodes CSALASGTDTQYF.

Comments on this clonotype: Its ends do not fully match the called genes, so a read error is possible. The chain has TRBV27 and TRBJ2-3; possibly TRBD2 for D (7 bases). CDR1 and CDR2 from the germline V gene are MNHEY and SMNVEV (reference sequence). The CDR3 totals 15 residues. The CDR3 coding sequence is TGTGCCAGCAGTTTATTGGGGGGGGACACACATACGCAGTATTTT. The encoded protein is CASSLLGGDTHTQYF.

The sample holds a few counts of this clonotype. The chain is built from TRBV11-1 and TRBJ1-1, with D hard to call. V was cut by 2 bases and J by 4 bases, with 8 bases left in between. There are 13 residues in the CDR3. Germline loops: CDR1 SGHAT, CDR2 FQDESV (reference sequence). CDR3 residues: CASSLRRPTEAFF. CDR3 DNA sequence: TGTGCCAGCAGCTTACGACGGCCCACTGAAGCTTTCTTT.

Only a few counts were recorded for this clonotype. Written as DNA, the CDR3 is TGTGCCAGCAGCTACACAGGGACTAGTGGAGAGACCCAGTACTTC. Translation: CASSYTGTSGETQYF. J is TRBJ2-4 and V is TRBV7-2; 8 nucleotides align to TRBD2. The last part of the DNA fits TRBJ2-5 better; the J call may be wrong. CDR3 length: 15 residues. Germline-derived CDR1 and CDR2 are SGHTA and FQGNSA.

In this sample, this clonotype turned up a few times. The CDR3 sequence: CASSALAGAAQITDTQYF. For the CDR3, the DNA is TGTGCCAGCAGCGCCCTAGCGGGAGCCGCACAAATCACAGATACGCAGTATTTT. The rearrangement uses TRBV9 and TRBJ2-3; TRBD2 aligns across 10 bases. The V and J ends lost 3 bases and 2 bases, in that order; junction bases with no gene match: 12. The germline CDR1 and CDR2 sequences are SGDLS and YYNGEE. There are 18 residues in the CDR3. Full variable domain (missing parts from reference TRBV9 and TRBJ2-3): DSGVTQTPKHLITATGQRVTLRCSPRSGDLSVYWYQQSLDQGLQFLIQYYNGEERAKGNILERFSAQQFPDLHSELNLSSLELGDSALYFCASSALAGAAQITDTQYFGPGTRLTVL.

Only a few counts were recorded for this clonotype. The chain has TRBV5-1 and TRBJ1-2; D not certain. This CDR3 has 13 amino acids. Germline V lookup: CDR1 SGHRS, CDR2 YFSETQ. Trimming took 4 bases from V and 8 from J, leaving 15 bases between them. CDR3 amino acids: CASSPDKDIGYTF. For the CDR3, the DNA is TGCGCCAGCAGCCCTGATAAAGATATCGGCTACACCTTC.

The chain uses TRBV20-1 and TRBJ1-6; D perhaps matches TRBD1 (5 bases). Germline values: CDR1 DFQATT, CDR2 SNEGSKA (reference sequence). The CDR3 is 15 amino acids. V lost 6 bases, J lost 7 bases, and 19 bases lay in between. The CDR3 reads CSAPGGAGSNSPLHF. CDR3 coding DNA: TGCAGTGCCCCGGGCGGAGCAGGGAGCAATTCACCCCTCCACTTT.

This clonotype was observed a few times. The J gene is TRBJ2-1, the V gene TRBV7-2; 8 nucleotides align to TRBD2. CDR1 SGHTA and CDR2 FQGNSA come from the germline V gene. The CDR3 runs 14 residues. The J segment lost 10 bases and the V segment lost 4 bases, leaving 9 bases of the junction unmatched. CDR3 sequence: CASSSQPGGGEQFF. The DNA of the CDR3 is TGTGCCAGCAGCTCCCAGCCGGGGGGGGGAGAGCAGTTCTTC.